These 14 T cell receptor beta chains were all obtained from the same sample, sequenced in a study of T cell repertoires in cytomegalovirus infection. In TCRdb, the reads were re-called with MiXCR into one record per CDR3 protein. The data show some 300,000 distinct CDR3 sequences, with roughly 15% seen just once and about 12% held by the top ten. Sequencing was done on a sample of PBMCs. All receptors derive from a human donor in good health (CMV status not recorded). Some clones in this sample may be carry-over from other donors' samples.

This clonotype was detected many times. V is TRBV7-2 and J is TRBJ1-5; D ambiguous. There are 12 residues in the CDR3. V was pared by 3 bases and J by 6 bases, with 6 bases between. In germline, CDR1 is SGHTA, CDR2 FQGNSA. CDR3 coding DNA: TGTGCCAGCAGCTTTATCGGTCAGCCCCAGCATTTT. Protein sequence: CASSFIGQPQHF.

This clonotype was recorded a few times. The chain uses TRBV28 and TRBJ2-7, with D maybe TRBD2 (6 bases). Deletions cut 6 bases from V and 6 bases from J, with 18 bases between. The CDR3 covers 14 residues. Germline loops: CDR1 MDHEN, CDR2 SYDVKM. CDR3 sequence: CASSSGGVQREQYF. CDR3 in DNA: TGTGCCAGCAGCTCCGGAGGGGTTCAACGCGAGCAGTACTTC.

This clonotype was observed a handful of times. This chain connects TRBV5-6 to TRBJ1-5; 9 bases map to TRBD1. The V and J ends lost 1 base and 6 bases, in that order; junction bases with no gene match: 8. Germline CDR1 SGHDT, CDR2 YYEEEE. The CDR3 is made up of 16 amino acids. The CDR3 here is CASSLFPGTGFQPQHF. The DNA for the CDR3 is TGTGCCAGCAGCTTGTTCCCCGGGACAGGGTTTCAGCCCCAGCATTTT.

There are many counts of this clonotype. V and J are TRBV7-2 and TRBJ2-3; the D gene is possibly TRBD2 (6 bases). V was cut by 6 bases and J by 7 bases, with 17 bases left in between. CDR3 length: 14 residues. The germline CDR1 and CDR2 sequences are SGHTA and FQGNSA. CDR3 sequence: CASSPGGYPHTQYF. CDR3 DNA: TGTGCCAGCAGTCCCGGGGGTTACCCTCATACGCAGTATTTT.

This clonotype was counted between two and nine times. J is TRBJ2-2 and V is TRBV2, with D unresolved. The CDR3 is made up of 20 amino acids. Germline V gene sequence: CDR1 SNHLY, CDR2 FYNNEI. The V end was cut by 2 bases, the J end by 6 bases, with 28 bases between. CDR3 coding DNA: TGTGCCAGCAGTGAATGGTCAGCCAGCCCCTCTGCCCGAACACCCGGGGAGCTGTTTTTT. Protein product: CASSEWSASPSARTPGELFF.

Details on this clonotype: The junction departs from germline at one end; a sequencing error may be responsible. The CDR3 DNA follows: TGCGCCAGCAGTCCCAGGACAGGGGGCTCCCACAATGAGCAGTTCTTC. It yields the protein CASSPRTGGSHNEQFF. The V gene is TRBV5-1, the J gene TRBJ2-1; 11 bases agree with TRBD1. Per the germline V gene, CDR1 is SGHRS and CDR2 is YFSETQ. The CDR3 spans 16 residues.

At least ten counts were recorded for this clonotype. The chain combines TRBV7-2 with TRBJ2-1; TRBD1 might be the D (5 bases). Trimming took off 5 bases at V and 6 bases at J, with 20 bases between the two ends. This CDR3 is built from 16 residues. Germline V gene sequence: CDR1 SGHTA, CDR2 FQGNSA. The CDR3 nucleotides are TGTGCCAGCAGCCCGCCTGGTTGGAGTGGGGCCAATGAGCAGTTCTTC. Residues: CASSPPGWSGANEQFF.

In this sample, this clonotype is medium-sized. The chain joins TRBV7-6 to TRBJ1-2; TRBD1 matches at 9 bases. The CDR3 sequence is 15 residues long. Trimming took 4 bases from V and 8 from J; bases not matched to a gene: 11. CDR1 SGHVS and CDR2 FNYEAQ come from the germline V gene. The CDR3 bases are TGTGCCAGCAGCTCCGAGGAAACAGGGGGCCGGGGCTACACCTTC. Amino acid sequence: CASSSEETGGRGYTF.

This chain links TRBV5-1 with TRBJ2-1; 10 bases are a match to TRBD2. The germline V gene encodes CDR1 SGHRS and CDR2 YFSETQ. V shed 0 bases, J shed 8 bases, and the junction held 5 bases outside the gene matches. The CDR3 sequence is 15 residues long. This CDR3 is CASSLEIAGGDEQFF. The CDR3 DNA reads as TGCGCCAGCAGCTTGGAAATAGCGGGGGGTGATGAGCAGTTCTTC.

The rearrangement joins TRBV6-2 or TRBV6-3 to TRBJ2-5; TRBD2 aligns across 9 bases. CDR1 and CDR2 from the germline V gene are MNHEY and SVGEGT. After removal of 6 bases from V and 5 bases from J, the junction contained 7 bases not matched to a gene. The CDR3 contains 14 residues. CDR3 coding DNA: TGTGCCAGCAGATCTAGCGGGGCGAAGGAGACCCAGTACTTC. This codes for CASRSSGAKETQYF.

This rearrangement joins TRBV12-3 or TRBV12-4 to TRBJ2-7, with D possibly TRBD2 on 6 matching bases. The CDR3 consists of 14 residues. V dropped 4 bases and J dropped 7 bases, with 17 bases sitting between them. The DNA of the CDR3 is TGTGCCAGCAGTTCAAGGGAGTCTAGCGCTGAGCAGTACTTC. As protein: CASSSRESSAEQYF.

The rearrangement links TRBV9 to TRBJ1-3, with a tentative D call TRBD1 (6 bases). V dropped 2 bases and J dropped 3 bases, with 12 bases sitting between them. Germline CDR1 and CDR2: SGDLS and YYNGEE. The CDR3 spans 15 residues. The CDR3 DNA sequence: TGTGCCAGCAGCGTCGGACAGAGCAATGGAAACACCATATATTTT. It translates to CASSVGQSNGNTIYF.

This clonotype was detected a few times. The genes are TRBV20-1 and TRBJ2-3, with 10 positions matching TRBD1. With V trimmed by 6 bases and J by 7 bases, 10 bases remained unmatched. This CDR3 spans 14 amino acids. Germline V lookup: CDR1 DFQATT, CDR2 SNEGSKA (reference sequence). The CDR3 spells CSADPGQGRHTQYF. As DNA, the CDR3 is TGCAGTGCAGATCCGGGACAGGGGCGCCATACGCAGTATTTT.

This clonotype was recorded at least ten times. V and J are TRBV12-3 or TRBV12-4 and TRBJ2-5, with 8 bases matching TRBD1. The V gene end was trimmed by 4 bases and the J gene end by 4 bases; junction bases not matched to a gene: 5. This CDR3 is built from 14 residues. The CDR3 region has the DNA TGTGCCAGCAGTTACGGACAGGGAGGAGAGACCCAGTACTTC. It specifies CASSYGQGGETQYF.